This T cell receptor beta chain was captured in a study of lymphopenia after photon versus proton radiotherapy. Overall study results and limits: Survival link was tested only in deceased patients; proton benefit remains a possibility. Larger post-nadir TCR diversity loss correlated inversely with survival in deceased patients. Under photons, naive T cells and diversity fell while effector/memory populations rose. After lymphocyte nadir, photon-treated repertoires showed oligoclonal expansion, especially CD8+ Temra.

About this clone itself: Antigen: not known.

The CDR3 is made up of 14 amino acids. Trimming took 7 bases from V and 2 from J; bases not matched to a gene: 7. The V gene's germline CDR1 is MRHNA and CDR2 SNTAGT. Profiled with immunoSEQ multiplex PCR; TCRdb holds only in-frame clones, not every one. The sample records about 45,000 clones, less than 90% being singletons. The TCR comes from a man aged 35-49 years with gastric cancer. The V call is TRBV6-4, the J call TRBJ2-7; 8 bases map to TRBD1. The sequencing used peripheral blood, collected from a patient treated with photon-based radiotherapy. The CDR3 coding sequence is TGTGCCAGCATACCGAAGACAGGGGCCTACGAGCAGTACTTC. It encodes CASIPKTGAYEQYF.